These 9 T cell receptor beta chains originate from one sample sequenced in a study of OX40 agonist ivuxolimab in advanced cancers. Measured with immunoSEQ multiplex PCR; TCRdb has only the in-frame clones, and not every one. The data hold tens of thousands of clones, with 75% to 90% observed a single time. Sequenced material: CD4+ or CD8+ T cells sorted from blood, taken in a trial of the OX40 agonist ivuxolimab. These TCRs come from an adult with an advanced solid tumor such as melanoma, head and neck, liver or kidney cancer.

This chain joins TRBV5-1 and TRBJ2-7; TRBD1 or TRBD2 may be the D gene (5 bases each). This CDR3 is built from 15 residues. The germline V gene has CDR1 SGHRS and CDR2 YFSETQ. Trimming shortened V by 0 bases and J by 3 bases, and 13 bases separated the two germline ends. CDR3 residues: CASSLGDGAYYEQYF. CDR3 nucleotide sequence: TGCGCCAGCAGCTTGGGGGACGGCGCCTACTACGAGCAGTACTTC.

The chain couples TRBV27 to TRBJ1-3; the match to TRBD1 covers 7 bases. The CDR3 is 14 residues long. The germline V gene has CDR1 MNHEY and CDR2 SMNVEV (reference sequence). The V segment lost 6 bases and the J segment 4 bases; nucleotides outside the gene matches: 6. CDR3 in amino acids: CASSLRGQGNTIYF. CDR3 bases: TGTGCCAGCAGCTTGAGGGGGCAGGGAAACACCATATATTTT.

V and J are TRBV4-3 and TRBJ2-7; maybe TRBD1 (6 bases). The V end was cut by 4 bases, the J end by 0 bases, with 13 bases between. Germline V gene sequence: CDR1 LGHNA, CDR2 YSLEER. This CDR3 spans 15 amino acids. In nucleotides, the CDR3 is TGCGCCAGCAGCCGCGAACGGGACAACTCCTACGAGCAGTACTTC. Amino acid sequence: CASSRERDNSYEQYF.

A few counts support this clone. V gene TRBV9 combines with J gene TRBJ1-2, with D possibly being TRBD1 (5 bases). V was pared by 3 bases and J by 8 bases, with 20 bases between. From germline, CDR1 is SGDLS and CDR2 YYNGEE. CDR3 length: 15 amino acids. The CDR3 region is CASSDTRGRAGGYTF. In DNA, the CDR3 is TGTGCCAGCAGCGACACAAGGGGCAGGGCGGGCGGCTACACCTTC.

The CDR3 sequence: CASSLSWNEQYF. CDR3 nucleotide sequence: TGTGCCAGCAGCCTTTCCTGGAACGAGCAGTACTTC. The rearrangement links TRBV5-6 to TRBJ2-7; D uncertain. V lost 4 bases and J lost 5, with 10 bases in between. Germline V CDR1 and CDR2: SGHDT, YYEEEE. The length of the CDR3 is 12 residues. Looking up the rest from reference TRBV5-6 and TRBJ2-7 gives the full variable domain: DAGVTQSPTHLIKTRGQQVTLRCSPKSGHDTVSWYQQALGQGPQFIFQYYEEEERQRGNFPDRFSGHQFPNYSSELNVNALLLGDSALYLCASSLSWNEQYFGPGTRLTVT.

This clone was observed a few times. The chain carries TRBV6-5 and TRBJ2-2; the D gene is possibly TRBD1 (6 bases). The CDR3 runs to 12 residues. The V gene's germline CDR1 is MNHEY and CDR2 SVGAGI. V lost 8 bases and J lost 5, with 9 bases in between. CDR3 in DNA: TGTGCCAGCTGGACAGCTACCGGGGAGCTGTTTTTT. This translates into CASWTATGELFF.

CDR3: CASSQGSSGANVLTF. The CDR3 DNA follows: TGTGCCAGTAGTCAAGGTAGCTCTGGGGCCAACGTCCTGACTTTC. This chain links TRBV19 with TRBJ2-6, with D hard to call. V gave up 5 bases and J gave up 0 bases, with 8 bases separating them. Germline V gene sequence: CDR1 LNHDA, CDR2 SQIVND (reference sequence). The CDR3 spans 15 residues.

The chain recombines TRBV7-2 with TRBJ2-2; possible D gene TRBD1, 6 bases. This CDR3 contains 17 residues. Deletions cut 5 bases from V and 2 bases from J, with 18 bases between. The V gene's germline CDR1 is SGHTA and CDR2 FQGNSA. The chain's CDR3 is CASSPRLPGQNTGELFF. The CDR3 nucleotides are TGTGCCAGCAGCCCTCGCCTGCCGGGACAAAACACCGGGGAGCTGTTTTTT.

V usage is TRBV11-3 and J usage is TRBJ1-4; D is ambiguous. From germline, CDR1 is SGHNT and CDR2 YENEEA. Between the trimmed V and J ends, which lost 0 bases and 2 bases, there was a span of 19 bases. The CDR3 contains 19 residues. CDR3 sequence: CASSLDRRRMSTTNEKLFF. The CDR3 DNA follows: TGTGCCAGCAGCTTAGATAGGAGGCGGATGTCGACGACTAATGAAAAACTGTTTTTT.